The 19 T cell receptor beta chains given below trace back to one sample, sequenced in a study of blood T cells in healthy people across ages. Alongside a J-beta primer mix, a sample-barcoded 5' primer served in a second PCR lasting 7 to 11 cycles. From the 5' RACE reads, TCRdb called clonotypes with MiXCR, one entry per CDR3 protein. Of 800,000 or so distinct CDR3 sequences listed, approximately 25% are singletons. These records were also assigned to another study, of T cells of mothers and their children.

Source material: blood. The receptors come from a boy between 10 and 17 years old in good health.

This clonotype was found many times. The chain carries TRBV6-2 or TRBV6-3 and TRBJ2-6; D unresolved. This CDR3 region has 15 residues. Germline V gene lookup returns CDR1 MNHEY and CDR2 SVGEGT. The V end lost 6 bases, the J end lost 0 bases, and 9 bases lay between the germline ends. The CDR3 nucleotides read TGTGCCAGCAGCCCTACACTCTCTGGGGCCAACGTCCTGACTTTC. This sequence encodes CASSPTLSGANVLTF.

The chain employs TRBV5-1 and TRBJ2-1; 11 positions agree with TRBD2. The CDR3 loop spans 16 amino acids. Trimming at V came to 4 bases and at J to 3 bases, leaving 6 bases not matched to a gene. The germline CDR1 and CDR2 sequences are SGHRS and YFSETQ. This chain's CDR3 is CASSDSGRAGYNEQFF. The CDR3 coding sequence is TGCGCCAGCAGCGATAGCGGGAGGGCCGGCTACAATGAGCAGTTCTTC.

This chain joins TRBV21-1 and TRBJ2-3; TRBD1 is the table's D call and was not checked against the DNA. TRBV21-1 corresponds to a pseudogene. The CDR3 runs to 15 residues. CDR3 residues: CASRSRSRSTDTQYF. As DNA, the CDR3 is TGTGCCAGCAGGTCCCGAAGTCGTAGCACAGATACGCAGTATTTT.

The gene calls are TRBV5-6 and TRBJ2-5; no firm D call. The DNA end is a closer match to TRBJ2-7, so the J assignment may be wrong. The CDR3 runs 13 residues. Germline CDR1 SGHDT, CDR2 YYEEEE. The chain's CDR3 is CASSLGRTHEQYF. CDR3 in DNA: TGTGCCAGCAGCTTGGGCAGGACCCACGAGCAGTACTTC.

Concerning this clonotype: The DNA is left out, because the CDR3 cannot be placed on it with certainty; the CDR3 is given as TCRdb lists it. The chain links TRBV28 to TRBJ1-5. Looked up from germline, CDR1 is MDHEN and CDR2 is SYDVKM. The CDR3 length equals 17 residues, ends included. The CDR3 reads CASSLYKFGLGSQPRHF.

The chain combines TRBV6-4 with TRBJ2-1; TRBD2 matches at 10 bases. The CDR3 loop spans 15 amino acids. J gave up 6 bases and V 2 bases, and 4 bases lay outside the gene matches. Germline values: CDR1 MRHNA, CDR2 SNTAGT. The DNA of the CDR3 is TGTGCCAGCAGTGACGTAGCGGGAGGTCTCAATGAGCAGTTCTTC. It is translated as CASSDVAGGLNEQFF.

V usage is TRBV20-1 and J usage is TRBJ2-5; 11 nucleotides line up with TRBD2. The CDR3 totals 16 residues. Germline V lookup: CDR1 DFQATT, CDR2 SNEGSKA (reference sequence). J lost 1 base, V lost 6 bases, and 10 bases had no gene match. CDR3 nucleotide sequence: TGCAGTGCCAAGAAGGCTAGCGGGGGGCTCCAAGAGACCCAGTACTTC. Protein product: CSAKKASGGLQETQYF.

The V and J genes are TRBV7-3 and TRBJ2-1; D is perhaps TRBD1 (7 bases). This CDR3 spans 17 amino acids. Looked up from germline, CDR1 is SGHTA and CDR2 is FQGTGA. V was cut by 5 bases and J by 7 bases, with 24 bases left in between. The CDR3 DNA follows: TGTGCCAGCAGCCCACGGGGTTGGGCAGGGGGGAGAAATGAGCAGTTCTTC. It specifies CASSPRGWAGGRNEQFF.

This rearrangement joins TRBV2 to TRBJ1-4; 9 bases are shared with TRBD1. The CDR3 loop spans 16 amino acids. CDR1 is SNHLY, CDR2 FYNNEI, per germline. The junction had 10 bases not matched to a gene; V was cut back by 1 base and J by 10 bases. CDR3 nucleotides: TGTGCCAGCAGTGAAGTCTGGGGACAGGGAGCCGGAAAACTGTTTTTT. Its translation: CASSEVWGQGAGKLFF.

This clonotype was observed a handful of times. The V gene is TRBV7-4, the J gene TRBJ1-6; possibly TRBD1 for D (6 bases). CDR1 and CDR2 from the germline V gene are SGHVT and SQSDAQ. Between the trimmed V and J ends, which lost 8 bases and 9 bases, there was a span of 17 bases. The CDR3 sequence is 14 residues long. This CDR3 reads CASSPHREGSPLHF. CDR3 nucleotides: TGTGCCAGCTCACCTCACAGGGAAGGTTCACCCCTCCACTTT. The full variable domain, completed using reference TRBV7-4 and TRBJ1-6, is GAGVSQSPRYKVAKRGRDVALRCDSISGHVTLYWYRQTLGQGSEVLTYSQSDAQRDKSGRPSGRFSAERPERSVSTLKIQRTEQGDSAVYLCASSPHREGSPLHFGNGTRLTVT.

CDR3 amino acids: CASSRTKQTTGEETQYF. For the CDR3, the DNA is TGTGCCAGCAGCAGGACAAAGCAGACGACGGGAGAAGAGACCCAGTACTTC. This rearrangement joins TRBV21-1 to TRBJ2-5; the D call TRBD2 from the table was never checked on the DNA. TRBV21-1 is tagged as a pseudogene. This CDR3 is 17 amino acids long.

The chain joins TRBV20-1 to TRBJ2-5; tentatively, D is TRBD1 (6 bases). Germline V lookup: CDR1 DFQATT, CDR2 SNEGSKA (reference sequence). The CDR3 covers 14 residues. The V end lost 7 bases, the J end lost 5 bases, and 20 bases lay between the germline ends. Here the CDR3 reads CSGTGLGWSETQYF. DNA of the CDR3: TGCAGTGGTACAGGGTTGGGGTGGAGTGAGACCCAGTACTTC.

This sequence joins TRBV4-3 and TRBJ1-2; possibly TRBD1 for D (5 bases). The CDR3 contains 15 residues. Germline assignment: CDR1 LGHNA and CDR2 YSLEER. V shed 1 base and J shed 5 bases, with 14 bases lying between them. As DNA, the CDR3 is TGCGCCAGCAGCCAAGTGTCGTTGGGGGGATATGGCTACACCTTC. Translating gives CASSQVSLGGYGYTF.

This chain links TRBV12-5 with TRBJ2-5; 9 nucleotides agree with TRBD1. Germline V lookup: CDR1 LGHNT, CDR2 FRNRAP. There are 16 residues in the CDR3. Trimming at V came to 4 bases and at J to 3 bases, leaving 9 bases not matched to a gene. The CDR3, as DNA: TGTGCTAGTGGTTCGTCTCGACAGGGGGAGAAAGAGACCCAGTACTTC. Translation: CASGSSRQGEKETQYF.

This clonotype was detected a few times. The chain combines TRBV18 with TRBJ1-1; D perhaps matches TRBD1 (6 bases). This CDR3 has 14 residues. Germline-derived CDR1 and CDR2 are KGHSH and LQKENI. Trimming removed 3 bases at V and 4 bases at J, with 12 bases between. CDR3: CASSPRTEITEAFF. Here the CDR3 DNA reads TGTGCCAGCTCACCCCGGACAGAAATCACTGAAGCTTTCTTT.

The table lists this clonotype with a few counts. V and J are TRBV5-1 and TRBJ2-5, with TRBD2 matching over 7 bases. Germline CDR1 and CDR2: SGHRS and YFSETQ. V lost 0 bases, J lost 3 bases, and 8 bases stayed unmatched. The CDR3 covers 16 residues. DNA of the CDR3: TGCGCCAGCAGCTTGGGATTACCCAGCGGGAAAGAGACCCAGTACTTC. Amino acid sequence: CASSLGLPSGKETQYF.

The V gene is TRBV29-1, the J gene TRBJ1-1; weak D call: TRBD1 (5 bases). The V end was cut by 4 bases, the J end by 2 bases, with 11 bases between. This CDR3 region has 13 residues. Germline CDR1 SQVTM, CDR2 ANQGSEA. DNA for the CDR3: TGCAGCGTTGTTGCAGGGCCTAACACTGAAGCTTTCTTT. The encoded protein is CSVVAGPNTEAFF. Full variable domain (outside the CDR3, taken from reference TRBV29-1 and TRBJ1-1): SAVISQKPSRDICQRGTSLTIQCQVDSQVTMMFWYRQQPGQSLTLIATANQGSEATYESGFVIDKFPISRPNLTFSTLTVSNMSPEDSSIYLCSVVAGPNTEAFFGQGTRLTVV.

This clonotype was recorded a few times. Likely a read error: the CDR3 ends without its conserved phenylalanine or tryptophan. DNA of the CDR3: TGCGCCAGCAGCGGGGACAGGGGGTTAGCTGAGCAGTTCCTC. Protein sequence: CASSGDRGLAEQFL. J is TRBJ2-5 and V is TRBV4-3; 11 bases map to TRBD1. Near its end, the DNA agrees better with TRBJ2-1, so the J call may be wrong. Per germline, CDR1 LGHNA and CDR2 YSLEER. The CDR3 is 14 amino acids.

This clonotype was recorded a few times. The gene calls are TRBV7-2 and TRBJ2-1; 8 nucleotides align to TRBD2. The CDR3 totals 16 residues. Unmatched junction bases numbered 12, after V lost 4 bases and J lost 7 bases. Per germline, CDR1 SGHTA and CDR2 FQGNSA. Written as DNA, the CDR3 is TGTGCCAGCAGCTCCCACCTAGCGGGCCCCGCAAATGAGCAGTTCTTC. Protein product: CASSSHLAGPANEQFF.